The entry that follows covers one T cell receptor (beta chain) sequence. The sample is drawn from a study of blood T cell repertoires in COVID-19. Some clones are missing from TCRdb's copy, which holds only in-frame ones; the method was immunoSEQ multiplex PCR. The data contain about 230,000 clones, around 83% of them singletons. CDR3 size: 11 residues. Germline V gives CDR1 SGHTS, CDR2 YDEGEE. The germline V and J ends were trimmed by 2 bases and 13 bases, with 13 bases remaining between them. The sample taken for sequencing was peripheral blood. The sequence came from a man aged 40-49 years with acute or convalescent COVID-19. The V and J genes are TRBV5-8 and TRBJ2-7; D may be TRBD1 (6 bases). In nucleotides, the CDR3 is TGTGCCAGCAGCTTAGGGGACATCTTTTACTTC. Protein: CASSLGDIFYF. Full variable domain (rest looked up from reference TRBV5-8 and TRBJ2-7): EAGVTQSPTHLIKTRGQQATLRCSPISGHTSVYWYQQALGLGLQFLLWYDEGEERNRGNFPPRFSGRQFPNYSSELNVNALELEDSALYLCASSLGDIFYFGPGTRLTVT.